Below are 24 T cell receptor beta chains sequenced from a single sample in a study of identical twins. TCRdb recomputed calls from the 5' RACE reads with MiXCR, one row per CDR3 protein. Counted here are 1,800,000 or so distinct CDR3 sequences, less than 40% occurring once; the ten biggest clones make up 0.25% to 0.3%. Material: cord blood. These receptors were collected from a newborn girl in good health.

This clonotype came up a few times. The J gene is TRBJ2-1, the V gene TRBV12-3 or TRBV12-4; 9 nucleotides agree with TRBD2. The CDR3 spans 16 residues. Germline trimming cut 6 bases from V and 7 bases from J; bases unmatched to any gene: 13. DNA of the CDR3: TGTGCCAGCAGCTACGACACTAGCGGGTTAGGGAATGAGCAGTTCTTC. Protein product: CASSYDTSGLGNEQFF.

This CDR3 is CASRPDVGTQYF. Here the CDR3 DNA reads TGTGCCAGCAGACCGGACGTGGGTACGCAGTATTTT. The genes are TRBV2 and TRBJ2-3; D uncertain. Germline V gene lookup returns CDR1 SNHLY and CDR2 FYNNEI. The V end was cut by 6 bases, the J end by 8 bases, with 12 bases between. CDR3 length: 12 amino acids.

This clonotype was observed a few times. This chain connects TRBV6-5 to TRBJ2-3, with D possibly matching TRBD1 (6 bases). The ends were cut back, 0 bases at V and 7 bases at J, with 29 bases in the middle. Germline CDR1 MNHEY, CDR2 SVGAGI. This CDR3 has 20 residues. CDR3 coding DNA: TGTGCCAGCAGTTACTCGATTCTCCAGAGGGGGACCCCCCGGACGAATACGCAGTATTTT. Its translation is CASSYSILQRGTPRTNTQYF.

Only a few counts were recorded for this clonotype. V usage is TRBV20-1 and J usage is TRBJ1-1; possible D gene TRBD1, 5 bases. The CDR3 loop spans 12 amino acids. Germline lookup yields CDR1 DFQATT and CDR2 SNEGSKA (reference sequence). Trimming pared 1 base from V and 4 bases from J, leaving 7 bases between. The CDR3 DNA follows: TGCAGTGCTAGAGGGGGGGTCACTGAAGCTTTCTTT. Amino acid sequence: CSARGGVTEAFF.

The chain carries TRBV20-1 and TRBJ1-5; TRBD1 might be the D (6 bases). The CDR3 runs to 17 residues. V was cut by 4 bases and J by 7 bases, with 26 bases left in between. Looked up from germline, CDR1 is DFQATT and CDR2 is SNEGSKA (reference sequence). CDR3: CSATANLRQVGGQPQHF. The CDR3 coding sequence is TGCAGTGCTACCGCCAACCTGAGACAGGTGGGCGGACAGCCCCAGCATTTT.

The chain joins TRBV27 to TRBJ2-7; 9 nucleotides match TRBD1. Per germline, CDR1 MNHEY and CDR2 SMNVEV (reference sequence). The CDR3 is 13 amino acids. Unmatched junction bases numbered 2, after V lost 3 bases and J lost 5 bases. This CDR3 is CASSFTGGNEQYF. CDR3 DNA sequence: TGTGCCAGCAGTTTTACAGGGGGCAACGAGCAGTACTTC.

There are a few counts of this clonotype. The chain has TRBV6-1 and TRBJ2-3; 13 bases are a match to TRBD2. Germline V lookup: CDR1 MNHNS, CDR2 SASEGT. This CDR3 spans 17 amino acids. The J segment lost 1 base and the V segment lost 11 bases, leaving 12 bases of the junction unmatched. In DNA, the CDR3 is TGTGCCGGACGAGGGACTAGCGGGATCAGGGGCACAGATACGCAGTATTTT. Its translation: CAGRGTSGIRGTDTQYF.

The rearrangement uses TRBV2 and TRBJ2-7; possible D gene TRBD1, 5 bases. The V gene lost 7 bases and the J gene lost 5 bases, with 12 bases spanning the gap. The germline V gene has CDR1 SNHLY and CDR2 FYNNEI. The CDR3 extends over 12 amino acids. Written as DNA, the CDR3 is TGTGCCAGCATCAGGGTGTTAGACGAGCAGTACTTC. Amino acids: CASIRVLDEQYF.

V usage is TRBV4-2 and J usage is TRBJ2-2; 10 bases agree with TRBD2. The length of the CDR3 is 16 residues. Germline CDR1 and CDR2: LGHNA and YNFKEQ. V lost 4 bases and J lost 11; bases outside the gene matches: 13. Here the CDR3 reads CASSPNPGLAVPELFF. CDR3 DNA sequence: TGTGCCAGCAGCCCCAACCCCGGACTAGCGGTACCTGAGCTGTTTTTT.

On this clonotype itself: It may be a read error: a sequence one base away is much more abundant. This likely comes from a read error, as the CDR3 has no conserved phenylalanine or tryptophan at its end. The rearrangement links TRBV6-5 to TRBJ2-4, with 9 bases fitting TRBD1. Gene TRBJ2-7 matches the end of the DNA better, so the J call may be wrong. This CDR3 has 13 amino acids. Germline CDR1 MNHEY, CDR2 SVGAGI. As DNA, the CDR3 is TGTGCCAGCAGCCGGGACAGGGACTACGAGCAGTACTTA. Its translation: CASSRDRDYEQYL.

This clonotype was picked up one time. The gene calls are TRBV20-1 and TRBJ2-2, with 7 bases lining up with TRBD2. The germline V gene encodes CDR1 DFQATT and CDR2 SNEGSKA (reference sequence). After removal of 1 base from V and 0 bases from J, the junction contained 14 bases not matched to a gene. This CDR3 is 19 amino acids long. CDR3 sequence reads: CSARAGPSSAGANTGELFF. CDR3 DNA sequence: TGCAGTGCTAGAGCGGGCCCCTCCTCGGCGGGAGCGAACACCGGGGAGCTGTTTTTT.

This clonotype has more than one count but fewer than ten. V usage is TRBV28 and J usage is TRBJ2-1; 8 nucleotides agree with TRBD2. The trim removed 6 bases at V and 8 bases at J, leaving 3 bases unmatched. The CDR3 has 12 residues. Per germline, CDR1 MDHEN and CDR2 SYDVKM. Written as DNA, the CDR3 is TGTGCCAGCAGACTAGCGGTCGATGAGCAGTTCTTC. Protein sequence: CASRLAVDEQFF.

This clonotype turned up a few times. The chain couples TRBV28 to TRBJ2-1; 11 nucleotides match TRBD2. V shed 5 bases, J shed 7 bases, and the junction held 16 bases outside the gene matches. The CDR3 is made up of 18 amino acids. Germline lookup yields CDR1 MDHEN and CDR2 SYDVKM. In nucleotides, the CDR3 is TGTGCCAGCAGTCCACTAGCCTTACTAGCGGGAGTAGGTAATGAGCAGTTCTTC. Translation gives CASSPLALLAGVGNEQFF.

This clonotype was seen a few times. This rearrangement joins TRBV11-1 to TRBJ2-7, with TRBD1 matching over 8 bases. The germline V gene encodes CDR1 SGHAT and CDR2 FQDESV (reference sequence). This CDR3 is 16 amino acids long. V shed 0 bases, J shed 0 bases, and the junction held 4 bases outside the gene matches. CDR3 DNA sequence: TGTGCCAGCAGCTTAGCGCCGGGACAGGCCTCCTACGAGCAGTACTTC. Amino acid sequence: CASSLAPGQASYEQYF.

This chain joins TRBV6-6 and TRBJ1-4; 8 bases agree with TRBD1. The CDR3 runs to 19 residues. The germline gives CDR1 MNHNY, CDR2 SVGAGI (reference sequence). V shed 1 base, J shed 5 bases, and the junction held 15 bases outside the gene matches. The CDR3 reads CASSYFSPLSQGENEKLFF. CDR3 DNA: TGTGCCAGCAGTTACTTCTCTCCACTTTCACAGGGGGAGAATGAAAAACTGTTTTTT.

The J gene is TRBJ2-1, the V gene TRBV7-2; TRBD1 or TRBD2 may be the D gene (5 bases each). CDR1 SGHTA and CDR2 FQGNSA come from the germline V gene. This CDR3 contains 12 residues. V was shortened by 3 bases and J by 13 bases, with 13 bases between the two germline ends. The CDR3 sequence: CASSLRGNIQFF. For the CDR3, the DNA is TGTGCCAGCAGCTTGAGGGGAAACATTCAGTTCTTC.

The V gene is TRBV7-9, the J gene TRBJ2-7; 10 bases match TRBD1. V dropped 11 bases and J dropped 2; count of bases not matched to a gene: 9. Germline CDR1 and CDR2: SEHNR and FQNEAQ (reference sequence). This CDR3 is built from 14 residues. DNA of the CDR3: TGTGCCTGTTCCGGGACAGGGGACCCCTACGAGCAGTACTTC. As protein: CACSGTGDPYEQYF.

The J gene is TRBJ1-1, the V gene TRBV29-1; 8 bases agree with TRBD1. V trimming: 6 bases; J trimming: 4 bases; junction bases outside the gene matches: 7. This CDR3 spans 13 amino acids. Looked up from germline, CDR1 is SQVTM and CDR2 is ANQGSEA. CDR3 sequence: CSVAGQAGTEAFF. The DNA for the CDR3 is TGCAGCGTCGCGGGACAGGCGGGCACTGAAGCTTTCTTT.

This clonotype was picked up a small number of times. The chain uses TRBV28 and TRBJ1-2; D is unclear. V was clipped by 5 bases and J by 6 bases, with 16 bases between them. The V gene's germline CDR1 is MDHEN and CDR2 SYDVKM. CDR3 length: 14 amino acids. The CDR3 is CASSTPGLPNGYTF. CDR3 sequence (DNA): TGTGCCAGCAGTACCCCCGGACTACCTAATGGCTACACCTTC.

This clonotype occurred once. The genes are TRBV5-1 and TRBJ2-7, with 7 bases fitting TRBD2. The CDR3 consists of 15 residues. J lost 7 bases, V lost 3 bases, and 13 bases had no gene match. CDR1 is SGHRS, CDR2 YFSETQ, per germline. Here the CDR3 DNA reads TGCGCCAGCAGCTCCGGACTAGAAGGTTACATTGAGCAGTACTTC. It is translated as CASSSGLEGYIEQYF.

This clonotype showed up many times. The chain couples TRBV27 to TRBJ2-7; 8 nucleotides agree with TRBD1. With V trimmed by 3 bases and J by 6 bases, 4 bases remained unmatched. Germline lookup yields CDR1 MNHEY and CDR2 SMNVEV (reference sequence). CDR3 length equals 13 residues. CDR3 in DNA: TGTGCCAGCAGTTTGTCCGGGACAGGCGAGCAGTACTTC. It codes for CASSLSGTGEQYF.

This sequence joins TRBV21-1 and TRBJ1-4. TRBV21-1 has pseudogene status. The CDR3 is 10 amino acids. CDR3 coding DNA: TGTGCCACCTCATCCGAAAAACTGTTTTTT. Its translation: CATSSEKLFF.

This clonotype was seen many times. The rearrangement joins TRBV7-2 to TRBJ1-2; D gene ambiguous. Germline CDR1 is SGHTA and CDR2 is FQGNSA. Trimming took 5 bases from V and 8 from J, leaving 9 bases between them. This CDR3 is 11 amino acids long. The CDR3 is CASSLDTGYTF. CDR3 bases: TGTGCCAGCAGCCTCGACACCGGCTACACCTTC.

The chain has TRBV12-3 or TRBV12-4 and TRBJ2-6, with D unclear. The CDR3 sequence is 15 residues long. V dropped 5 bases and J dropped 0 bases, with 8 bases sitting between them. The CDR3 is CASSAPSSGANVLTF. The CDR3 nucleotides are TGTGCCAGCAGTGCCCCGAGCTCTGGGGCCAACGTCCTGACTTTC.